This T cell receptor beta chain was sequenced during a study of blood T cell repertoires in COVID-19. The overall study: Sites across the United States, Italy and Spain contributed samples from acute and convalescent COVID-19. From T cells, B-cell-depleted T cells, or PBMCs came the material, which was cDNA or gDNA.

Original handling: Amplification from reference gene primers served as the basis for estimated nucleated cell counts. TCRdb's copy holds only in-frame clones and misses some; the assay was immunoSEQ multiplex PCR. V and J calls and clone size are those listed in that table; D and trimming were worked out from the DNA. The data show over 250,000 clones, with 75% to 90% seen just once and roughly 1.6% held by the top ten. Trimming at V came to 5 bases and at J to 6 bases, leaving 6 bases not matched to a gene. This CDR3 comprises 13 residues. The V gene's germline CDR1 is SGHTA and CDR2 FQGNSA. Sequenced input: peripheral blood. This chain connects TRBV7-2 to TRBJ1-2; 7 bases fit TRBD1. The clonotype originates from a middle-aged woman who had recovered from COVID-19. The CDR3 DNA sequence: TGTGCCAGCAGCACCGGGCAGGGGGATGGCTACACCTTC. This translates into CASSTGQGDGYTF.